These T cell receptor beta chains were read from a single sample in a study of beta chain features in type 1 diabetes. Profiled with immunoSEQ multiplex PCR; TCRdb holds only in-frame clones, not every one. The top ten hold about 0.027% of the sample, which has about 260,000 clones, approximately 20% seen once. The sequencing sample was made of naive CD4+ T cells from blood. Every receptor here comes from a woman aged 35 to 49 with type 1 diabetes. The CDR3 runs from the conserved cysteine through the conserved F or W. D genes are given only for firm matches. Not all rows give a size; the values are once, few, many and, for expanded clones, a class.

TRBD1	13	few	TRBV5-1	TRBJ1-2	CASSSDRGLGYTF	TGCGCCAGCAGCTCTGACAGGGGGCTTGGCTACACCTTC
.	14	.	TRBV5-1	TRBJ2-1	CASSFSDSYNEQFF	TGCGCCAGCAGCTTCAGTGACTCCTACAATGAGCAGTTCTTC
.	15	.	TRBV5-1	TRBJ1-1	CASSWITGTNTEAFF	TGCGCCAGCAGCTGGATAACAGGAACGAACACTGAAGCTTTCTTT
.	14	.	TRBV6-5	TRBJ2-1	CASSPIIESNEQFF	TGTGCCAGCAGCCCTATAATCGAATCCAATGAGCAGTTCTTC
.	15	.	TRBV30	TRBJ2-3	CAWSGQGGSTDTQYF	TGTGCCTGGAGTGGCCAGGGTGGGAGCACAGATACGCAGTATTTT
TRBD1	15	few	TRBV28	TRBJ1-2	CASSSPDRVKLGYTF	TGTGCCAGCAGTTCCCCCGACAGGGTAAAACTTGGCTACACCTTC
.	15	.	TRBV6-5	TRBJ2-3	CASSYSGAGTDTQYF	TGTGCCAGCAGTTACAGCGGCGCGGGGACAGATACGCAGTATTTT
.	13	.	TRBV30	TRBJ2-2	CAWSVRGSGELFF	TGTGCCTGGAGTGTACGGGGGTCCGGGGAGCTGTTTTTT
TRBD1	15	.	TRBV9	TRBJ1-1	CASSVVQGAYTEAFF	TGTGCCAGCAGCGTAGTTCAGGGGGCGTACACTGAAGCTTTCTTT
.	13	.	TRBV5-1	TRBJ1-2	CASSLAGNYGYTF	TGCGCCAGCAGCTTGGCGGGGAACTATGGCTACACCTTC
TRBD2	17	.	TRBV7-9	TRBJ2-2	CASRKKGLAVNTGELFF	TGTGCCAGCAGGAAGAAAGGCCTAGCGGTTAACACCGGGGAGCTGTTTTTT
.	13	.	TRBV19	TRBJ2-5	CASSRAGRETQYF	TGTGCCAGTAGTAGGGCGGGACGAGAGACCCAGTACTTC